This TCR beta chain originates from a study of cytomegalovirus exposure and HLA in healthy donors (dated by TCRdb to about 2017). Regarding the complete study: According to a later analysis, one platform produced both the 100 to 150 validation repertoires and the 730 or so repertoires of the first cohort. The study aimed to test whether cataloging public T cell receptors could reveal signatures of past pathogen exposure. Along with the approximately 650-subject first cohort, a separate validation cohort of over a hundred different subjects was used. To predict cytomegalovirus infection status, the study combined high-throughput TCR immunosequencing, statistical association of individual TCRs with disease status, and machine learning. Here is what the overall study found, with its caveats: A few of the identified cytomegalovirus-associated TCR beta chains were confirmed in vitro to be specific for cytomegalovirus antigens. In a later analysis, TCRs clustered in the first cohort were found to also tend to co-occur in the roughly 120 validation repertoires, with 85% to 95% of cluster scores above 0. A total of 164 TCR beta chains were listed by the study as associated with cytomegalovirus. A later analysis lacked HLA typing for the validation cohort, so it scored co-occurrence in that cohort across all 110 or so repertoires. According to the authors, the approach could potentially be generalized to other disease states and immunological phenotypes. The classifier was reported to diagnose cytomegalovirus status with high specificity and sensitivity in both the original cohort and the validation cohort. Most TCR sequences were observed very rarely across donors, whereas some public TCRs were present in many individuals.

As concerns this clone: Its antigen specificity is not known. Within one base of it there is no much larger clone, and no base qualities were kept.

Based on the germline V gene (reference sequence), the CDR1 and CDR2 sequences are LNHDA and SQIVND. Trimming at the junction amounts to 7 bases on V and 0 bases on J, and the germline ends lie 12 bases apart. The CDR3 runs 14 amino acids, cysteine and phenylalanine included. Left in the record is the CDR3 DNA by itself, 42 bases read in frame from the first base. Separate from the approximately 690-subject first cohort, the validation cohort of about 110 subjects was the group to which the donors belonged. The library was obtained by the immunoSEQ multiplex PCR assay. The study's processing was this. To diagnose cytomegalovirus status from the catalog of TCR beta chain sequences, a statistical classification framework was built. Drawn from immuneACCESS, this table holds only the in-frame rearrangements with V and J called that TCRdb kept. Clones are partly lost; checked studies trace under half to an unresolved V gene and leave the rest unexplained. V, J and clone size derive from that table, while D and trimming were established from the DNA sequence. Within this sample are approximately 58,000 clones, with roughly 91% of them counted one time only. 2.2% of the sample goes to the ten largest clones.

Specimen: PBMCs. The chain employs TRBV19 and TRBJ1-2, and possibly TRBD1, on 5 matching bases. This receptor was taken from a woman in her 30s in good health and CMV-seronegative. The DNA sequence is TGTGCCAGTACCTCGAAGGGGCCTAACTATGGCTACACCTTC. The encoded protein is CASTSKGPNYGYTF.